This entry lists 25 T cell receptor beta chains sequenced from one sample in a study of CD4 T cells in relation to SARS-CoV-2 and coronaviruses. No antigen has been identified for these receptors. Assay: immunoSEQ multiplex PCR; the TCRdb copy retains only in-frame clones and omits some. The table shows fewer than 35,000 clones, with 65% to 80% occurring only once. The specimen sequenced was memory CD4+ T cells from PBMCs, cultured in vitro. The receptors come from an adult with COVID-19.

This chain links TRBV28 with TRBJ1-6; D not resolved. CDR3 size: 13 residues. The germline gives CDR1 MDHEN, CDR2 SYDVKM. The V end was cut by 8 bases, the J end by 6 bases, with 11 bases between. The CDR3 DNA reads TGTGCCAGCGCTAAAGGGCCTAATTCACCCCTCCACTTT. Its protein product is CASAKGPNSPLHF. The full variable domain, its missing parts supplied by reference TRBV28 and TRBJ1-6, is DVKVTQSSRYLVKRTGEKVFLECVQDMDHENMFWYRQDPGLGLRLIYFSYDVKMKEKGDIPEGYSVSREKKERFSLILESASTNQTSMYLCASAKGPNSPLHFGNGTRLTVT.

This clone was counted between two and nine times. The genes are TRBV14 and TRBJ2-7; D unresolved. V was pared by 2 bases and J by 6 bases, with 5 bases between. CDR3 size: 11 residues. In germline, CDR1 is SGHDN, CDR2 FVKESK. The CDR3 here is CASSQSFEQYF. The DNA of the CDR3 is TGTGCCAGCAGCCAATCTTTCGAGCAGTACTTC.

V gene TRBV27 combines with J gene TRBJ2-1; the match to TRBD2 covers 7 bases. Unmatched junction bases numbered 3, after V lost 3 bases and J lost 4 bases. This CDR3 is built from 14 residues. Germline CDR1 reads MNHEY; CDR2 reads SMNVEV (reference sequence). In nucleotides, the CDR3 is TGTGCCAGCAGTTTCGCTAGCGGTTACAATGAGCAGTTCTTC. Amino acids: CASSFASGYNEQFF.

This chain uses TRBV27 with TRBJ2-3, with 9 bases aligning to TRBD2. The V and J ends lost 5 bases and 3 bases, in that order; junction bases with no gene match: 3. The CDR3 length is 14 residues. In germline, CDR1 is MNHEY, CDR2 SMNVEV (reference sequence). The DNA of the CDR3 is TGTGCCAGCAGTCTAGGACTAGCGACAGATACGCAGTATTTT. It encodes CASSLGLATDTQYF.

This rearrangement joins TRBV7-3 to TRBJ2-3; TRBD2 agrees at 11 bases. Germline CDR1 and CDR2: SGHTA and FQGTGA. V dropped 5 bases and J dropped 5; count of bases not matched to a gene: 9. The CDR3 covers 16 residues. This CDR3 is CASSILAGGPVDTQYF. The CDR3 DNA sequence: TGTGCCAGCAGCATCTTAGCGGGAGGGCCGGTAGATACGCAGTATTTT.

The chain links TRBV12-3 or TRBV12-4 to TRBJ1-2; 7 nucleotides align to TRBD1. CDR3 length equals 13 residues. Trimming cost V 8 bases and J 6 bases; bases outside gene matches: 9. CDR3 sequence (DNA): TGTGCCAGCGGGCGGACAGGCACTGATGGCTACACCTTC. Translating gives CASGRTGTDGYTF.

The chain carries TRBV6-1 and TRBJ2-3; TRBD2 matches at 7 bases. J was trimmed by 0 bases and V by 4 bases; bases with no gene match: 7. CDR1 is MNHNS and CDR2 is SASEGT in the germline V gene. The length of the CDR3 is 16 residues. This CDR3 is CASSVPRLASTDTQYF. CDR3 sequence (DNA): TGTGCCAGCAGTGTCCCTAGACTAGCTAGCACAGATACGCAGTATTTT.

The chain couples TRBV5-1 to TRBJ1-2; D is possibly TRBD1 (6 bases). V lost 0 bases to trimming and J lost 3 bases, with 12 bases between them. Germline V gene sequence: CDR1 SGHRS, CDR2 YFSETQ. This CDR3 has 15 residues. Here the CDR3 DNA reads TGCGCCAGCAGCTTGGTCCCGGGGGGCGACTATGGCTACACCTTC. Amino acid sequence: CASSLVPGGDYGYTF.

This chain uses TRBV7-9 with TRBJ2-3; TRBD1 aligns across 7 bases. Germline CDR1 and CDR2: SEHNR and FQNEAQ (reference sequence). This CDR3 region has 15 residues. Unmatched junction bases numbered 4, after V lost 0 bases and J lost 4 bases. CDR3 nucleotide sequence: TGTGCCAGCAGCTTAGCACAGGGGTCCGCAGATACGCAGTATTTT. It translates to CASSLAQGSADTQYF.

The rearrangement joins TRBV6-1 to TRBJ1-2; tentative D call: TRBD1 (5 bases). The germline V and J ends were trimmed by 2 bases and 4 bases, with 11 bases remaining between them. The CDR3 length is 14 residues. Germline CDR1 reads MNHNS; CDR2 reads SASEGT. The CDR3 is CASSEIGGGYGYTF. The CDR3 DNA is TGTGCCAGCAGTGAAATCGGCGGGGGCTATGGCTACACCTTC.

This chain links TRBV24-1 with TRBJ2-7; 10 positions agree with TRBD2. CDR1 and CDR2 from the germline V gene are KGHDR and SFDVKD. The CDR3 totals 16 residues. V gave up 4 bases and J gave up 3 bases; unmatched junction bases: 8. CDR3 region: CATSDPSGSALYEQYF. CDR3 DNA sequence: TGTGCCACCAGTGACCCTAGCGGGAGTGCCCTCTACGAGCAGTACTTC.

V gene TRBV28 combines with J gene TRBJ2-7; a weak D match, TRBD1 (6 bases). V lost 7 bases to trimming and J lost 4 bases, with 14 bases between them. Germline lookup yields CDR1 MDHEN and CDR2 SYDVKM. The CDR3 spans 13 residues. The CDR3 DNA is TGTGCCAGCAACCCACACAGGGTATACGAGCAGTACTTC. The encoded protein is CASNPHRVYEQYF.

In DNA form, the CDR3 reads TGTGCCAGCTCACCGGCTAGCGGGAGAGTTGAGACCCAGTACTTC. This gives the protein CASSPASGRVETQYF. The chain carries TRBV18 and TRBJ2-5; TRBD2 matches at 10 bases. From germline, CDR1 is KGHSH and CDR2 LQKENI. V lost 3 bases, J lost 5 bases, and 6 bases stayed unmatched. This CDR3 is 15 amino acids long.

The chain employs TRBV19 and TRBJ2-7; TRBD2 agrees at 10 bases. The junction had 10 bases not matched to a gene; V was cut back by 6 bases and J by 5 bases. CDR3 length equals 15 residues. Germline-derived CDR1 and CDR2 are LNHDA and SQIVND (reference sequence). CDR3 nucleotides: TGTGCCAGTAGCCAAACCGGGACTAGCGCCCACGAGCAGTACTTC. Its protein is CASSQTGTSAHEQYF.

CDR3 in DNA: TGTGCCAGCAGCGTAACAGGTGGAACGGTCCTTGGTGAAAAACTGTTTTTT. It specifies CASSVTGGTVLGEKLFF. The chain links TRBV9 to TRBJ1-4; D is possibly TRBD1 (5 bases). This CDR3 contains 17 residues. Germline V gene data show CDR1 as SGDLS and CDR2 as YYNGEE. The ends were cut back, 1 base at V and 7 bases at J, with 20 bases in the middle.

This clone was seen just once. V usage is TRBV7-6 and J usage is TRBJ2-7, with 12 bases matching TRBD1. Unmatched junction bases numbered 5, after V lost 5 bases and J lost 0 bases. The CDR3 loop spans 16 amino acids. Germline V CDR1 and CDR2: SGHVS, FNYEAQ. DNA for the CDR3: TGTGCCAGCAGCCCCCCGGGACAGGGGGCCTCCTACGAGCAGTACTTC. Translating it yields CASSPPGQGASYEQYF.

The genes are TRBV28 and TRBJ2-1, with 8 bases matching TRBD1. The CDR3 length is 13 residues. Unmatched junction bases numbered 8, after V lost 7 bases and J lost 9 bases. Germline CDR1 MDHEN, CDR2 SYDVKM. The CDR3 sequence: CASTIGQGTEQFF. CDR3 DNA sequence: TGTGCCAGCACCATAGGACAGGGCACTGAGCAGTTCTTC.

This clone was recorded once. The chain combines TRBV19 with TRBJ2-5; the D gene is possibly TRBD1 (7 bases). Trimming took off 8 bases at V and 4 bases at J, with 20 bases between the two ends. The CDR3 has 15 residues. The germline CDR1 and CDR2 sequences are LNHDA and SQIVND (reference sequence). The CDR3 DNA is TGTGCCAGTGGAGGGGGCAGGCTGAGACGAGAGACCCAGTACTTC. As protein: CASGGGRLRRETQYF.

V gene TRBV21-1 combines with J gene TRBJ2-1; TRBD2 is taken as the D call from the table, unchecked against the DNA. TRBV21-1 is recorded as a pseudogene. This CDR3 comprises 14 residues. The CDR3: CASSKARTSGSKFF. DNA for the CDR3: TGTGCCAGCAGCAAAGCCAGGACTAGCGGGAGTAAGTTCTTC.

The chain has TRBV5-1 and TRBJ1-1; D not resolved. The length of the CDR3 is 14 residues. V was cut by 2 bases and J by 0 bases, with 8 bases left in between. CDR1 is SGHRS, CDR2 YFSETQ, per germline. The CDR3: CASSLGTMNTEAFF. For the CDR3, the DNA is TGCGCCAGCAGCTTAGGCACCATGAACACTGAAGCTTTCTTT.

The V gene is TRBV6-5, the J gene TRBJ2-3; weak D call: TRBD1 (5 bases). Germline V CDR1 and CDR2: MNHEY, SVGAGI. This CDR3 is built from 14 residues. Trimming cost V 2 bases and J 5 bases, with 11 bases left between them. CDR3: CASSYDLRGDTQYF. CDR3 DNA sequence: TGTGCCAGCAGTTACGACTTAAGGGGAGATACGCAGTATTTT.

The chain combines TRBV18 with TRBJ1-4; D perhaps matches TRBD1 (5 bases). CDR1 and CDR2 (germline): KGHSH, LQKENI. V was clipped by 3 bases and J by 0 bases, with 11 bases between them. The CDR3 covers 16 residues. CDR3 coding DNA: TGTGCCAGCTCACCGGGGCAGGCAGCAACTAATGAAAAACTGTTTTTT. Its protein is CASSPGQAATNEKLFF. The whole variable domain, remainder taken from reference TRBV18 and TRBJ1-4, is NAGVMQNPRHLVRRRGQEARLRCSPMKGHSHVYWYRQLPEEGLKFMVYLQKENIIDESGMPKERFSAEFPKEGPSILRIQQVVRGDSAAYFCASSPGQAATNEKLFFGSGTQLSVL.

The chain links TRBV11-2 to TRBJ2-7; 11 positions agree with TRBD1. The CDR3 length is 15 residues. Germline lookup yields CDR1 SGHAT and CDR2 FQNNGV. The V gene end was trimmed by 5 bases and the J gene end by 3 bases; junction bases not matched to a gene: 6. CDR3 bases: TGTGCCAGCAGCGACCCCGGGACAGGGGGCTACGAGCAGTACTTC. It yields the protein CASSDPGTGGYEQYF. Based on the CDR3 plus reference TRBV11-2 and TRBJ2-7, the full variable domain is EAGVAQSPRYKIIEKRQSVAFWCNPISGHATLYWYQQILGQGPKLLIQFQNNGVVDDSQLPKDRFSAERLKGVDSTLKIQPAKLEDSAVYLCASSDPGTGGYEQYFGPGTRLTVT.

The rearrangement links TRBV15 to TRBJ2-2; 7 bases align to TRBD1. This CDR3 has 16 amino acids. V shed 8 bases and J 3 bases; nucleotides not matched to a gene: 12. In germline, CDR1 is LNHNV, CDR2 YYDKDF (reference sequence). CDR3 nucleotides: TGTGCCACCGGGGGAAAAACAGGGGTCGACACCGGGGAGCTGTTTTTT. Residues: CATGGKTGVDTGELFF.

The chain joins TRBV6-5 to TRBJ1-2, with D possibly matching TRBD1 (6 bases). V was cut by 7 bases and J by 2 bases, with 11 bases left in between. The germline V gene encodes CDR1 MNHEY and CDR2 SVGAGI. CDR3 length equals 13 residues. For the CDR3, the DNA is TGTGCCAGCACCAGGGGTATCAACTATGGCTACACCTTC. The encoded protein is CASTRGINYGYTF.